This T cell receptor beta chain is drawn from a study of cytomegalovirus exposure and HLA in healthy donors. Study-wide results and caveats: Accurate prediction of HLA-A and HLA-B alleles (for most subjects) was reportedly achieved from TCR beta sequences.

It was with 60 Vbeta and 13 Jbeta primers that the PCR ran. Libraries were prepared by immunoSEQ multiplex PCR; TCRdb keeps only in-frame clonotypes and omits some of them. The sample contains about 100,000 clones, 80% to 85% of which appear only once. This clone was seen a few times. Its specificity is not known. Per the germline V gene, CDR1 is SGHNT and CDR2 is YYREEE (reference sequence). The CDR3 has 13 residues. The V end was cut by 5 bases, the J end by 9 bases, with 15 bases between. The receptor was derived from a woman aged 70 to 79 in good health and CMV-seropositive. Sequencing input: PBMCs. The J gene is TRBJ2-1, the V gene TRBV5-4; D remains ambiguous. CDR3 amino acids: CASSSVAASEQFF. CDR3 nucleotides: TGTGCCAGCAGTTCGGTAGCCGCCAGTGAGCAGTTCTTC. Filled out from reference TRBV5-4 and TRBJ2-1, the complete variable domain reads ETGVTQSPTHLIKTRGQQVTLRCSSQSGHNTVSWYQQALGQGPQFIFQYYREEENGRGNFPPRFSGLQFPNYSSELNVNALELDDSALYLCASSSVAASEQFFGPGTRLTVL.